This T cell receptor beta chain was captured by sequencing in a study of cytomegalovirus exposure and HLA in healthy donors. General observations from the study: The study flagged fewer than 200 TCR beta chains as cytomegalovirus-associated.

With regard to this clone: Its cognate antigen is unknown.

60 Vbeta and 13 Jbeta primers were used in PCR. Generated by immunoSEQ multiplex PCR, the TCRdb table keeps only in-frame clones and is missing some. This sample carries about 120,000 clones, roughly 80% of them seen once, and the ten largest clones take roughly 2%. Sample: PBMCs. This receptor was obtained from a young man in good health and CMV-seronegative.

In DNA, the CDR3 is TGTGCCAGCAGCCACGTAGTAGAACCTGAAAAACTGTTTTTT. It translates to CASSHVVEPEKLFF. J is TRBJ1-4 and V is TRBV7-3; D ambiguous. CDR3 size: 14 residues. Trimming removed 5 bases from V and 7 bases from J, with 14 bases in between. Germline assignment: CDR1 SGHTA and CDR2 FQGTGA.